The 32 T cell receptor beta chains in this list originate from one sample, sequenced in a study of technical replicates of blood from a handful of donors. The method was immunoSEQ multiplex PCR; TCRdb's version includes in-frame clones alone and lacks a portion of them. This table holds around 100,000 clones, about 95% found once. Material for sequencing was T cells isolated from PBMCs. Receptor source: a human donor in good health.

This clone was detected only once. The rearrangement links TRBV30 to TRBJ2-7, with TRBD1 as a possible D gene (5 bases). CDR3 size: 14 residues. Trimming took 1 base from V and 2 from J, leaving 12 bases between them. The V gene's germline CDR1 is GTSNPN and CDR2 SVGIG (reference sequence). Written as DNA, the CDR3 is TGTGCCTGGAGTGGTGGGGCTCTAACCTACGAGCAGTACTTC. It is translated as CAWSGGALTYEQYF.

The CDR3 DNA follows: TGCGCCAGCAGCCTTTGGCGGGAGAGCTCCTACAATGAGCAGTTCTTC. Protein: CASSLWRESSYNEQFF. This sequence joins TRBV5-1 and TRBJ2-1, with 7 bases aligning to TRBD2. Germline CDR1 reads SGHRS; CDR2 reads YFSETQ. The CDR3 spans 16 residues. V lost 4 bases to trimming and J lost 0 bases; unmatched junction nucleotides: 7. Using reference TRBV5-1 and TRBJ2-1 for the parts outside the CDR3, the full variable domain is KAGVTQTPRYLIKTRGQQVTLSCSPISGHRSVSWYQQTPGQGLQFLFEYFSETQRNKGNFPGRFSGRQFSNSRSEMNVSTLELGDSALYLCASSLWRESSYNEQFFGPGTRLTVL.

This clone came up a few times. The V gene is TRBV4-1, the J gene TRBJ1-5; D gene uncertain. The V gene lost 3 bases and the J gene lost 0 bases, with 15 bases spanning the gap. CDR1 and CDR2 from the germline V gene are MGHRA and YSYEKL. The CDR3 runs 17 residues. CDR3 sequence: CASSQEEGDYSNQPQHF. The CDR3 coding sequence is TGCGCCAGCAGCCAGGAGGAAGGTGATTATAGCAATCAGCCCCAGCATTTT.

The rearrangement uses TRBV29-1 and TRBJ2-1, with 8 bases fitting TRBD1. Germline CDR1 and CDR2: SQVTM and ANQGSEA. There are 11 residues in the CDR3. V shed 7 bases, J shed 9 bases, and the junction held 5 bases outside the gene matches. The CDR3 sequence is CSAWTGIEQFF. CDR3 coding DNA: TGCAGCGCCTGGACAGGGATTGAGCAGTTCTTC.

This clone has a single count. The CDR3 sequence is CATSRAAGYRVEAFF. The CDR3 DNA is TGTGCCACCAGCAGAGCAGCAGGGTACAGAGTGGAAGCTTTCTTT. The rearrangement joins TRBV15 to TRBJ1-1, with D tentatively TRBD1 (5 bases). The CDR3 is 15 residues long. Between the trimmed V and J ends, which lost 1 base and 8 bases, there was a span of 17 bases. The germline CDR1 and CDR2 sequences are LNHNV and YYDKDF (reference sequence).

The chain combines TRBV5-6 with TRBJ1-1; 9 bases fit TRBD1. Trimming took 4 bases from V and 4 from J; bases not matched to a gene: 8. The CDR3 has 15 amino acids. Per the germline V gene, CDR1 is SGHDT and CDR2 is YYEEEE. The CDR3 nucleotides read TGTGCCAGCAGCACCGGGACAGGGTTGGGCACTGAAGCTTTCTTT. Its protein is CASSTGTGLGTEAFF.

The V call is TRBV29-1, the J call TRBJ2-7, with a tentative D call TRBD1 (5 bases). V lost 1 base, J lost 3 bases, and 7 bases lay in between. Germline values: CDR1 SQVTM, CDR2 ANQGSEA. There are 12 residues in the CDR3. CDR3 in amino acids: CSVEGQFYEQYF. CDR3 sequence (DNA): TGCAGCGTTGAAGGACAGTTCTACGAGCAGTACTTC.

The chain has TRBV19 and TRBJ2-7; 10 nucleotides match TRBD1. V gave up 3 bases and J gave up 5 bases; unmatched junction bases: 7. CDR3 length: 15 residues. Germline V gene lookup returns CDR1 LNHDA and CDR2 SQIVND (reference sequence). The CDR3 region is CASSIAGTGDHEQYF. The CDR3 nucleotides are TGTGCCAGTAGTATTGCCGGGACAGGGGACCACGAGCAGTACTTC.

The CDR3 sequence: CATSRDDRVADEQYF. CDR3 sequence (DNA): TGTGCCACCAGCAGAGATGACAGGGTCGCGGACGAGCAGTACTTC. The gene calls are TRBV15 and TRBJ2-7; 7 positions match TRBD1. Germline lookup yields CDR1 LNHNV and CDR2 YYDKDF (reference sequence). V shed 0 bases and J 5 bases; nucleotides not matched to a gene: 7. The CDR3 consists of 15 residues.

The chain couples TRBV30 to TRBJ1-4; the D gene is possibly TRBD1 (5 bases). Germline loops: CDR1 GTSNPN, CDR2 SVGIG (reference sequence). This CDR3 is 14 amino acids long. V gave up 1 base and J gave up 5 bases, with 11 bases separating them. CDR3: CAWSGGRENEKLFF. CDR3 coding DNA: TGTGCCTGGAGTGGCGGCAGGGAAAATGAAAAACTGTTTTTT.

The chain is built from TRBV5-4 and TRBJ2-1, with TRBD2 matching 8 bases. The V segment lost 0 bases and the J segment 8 bases; nucleotides outside the gene matches: 10. This CDR3 is built from 16 residues. CDR1 and CDR2 from the germline V gene are SGHNT and YYREEE (reference sequence). The CDR3 coding sequence is TGTGCCAGCAGCTTGGGACTAGCGACCCGAGGTGATGAGCAGTTCTTC. It is translated as CASSLGLATRGDEQFF.

V is TRBV6-7 and J is TRBJ1-1, with TRBD1 identical over 8 bases. TRBV6-7 is recorded as an ORF, its role being uncertain. CDR3 length equals 13 residues. Unmatched junction bases numbered 9, after V lost 6 bases and J lost 9 bases. The CDR3 DNA sequence: TGTGCCAGCAGGAAGGACAGGGAGTCCCAAGCTTTCTTT. It is translated as CASRKDRESQAFF.

The chain carries TRBV7-3 and TRBJ2-1; 10 nucleotides agree with TRBD1. J gave up 6 bases and V 2 bases, and 4 bases lay outside the gene matches. Germline V gene sequence: CDR1 SGHTA, CDR2 FQGTGA. The CDR3 spans 15 residues. The CDR3 region has the DNA TGTGCCAGCAGCTTAGGACAGGGGGGGGCCAATGAGCAGTTCTTC. This sequence encodes CASSLGQGGANEQFF.

V and J are TRBV6-4 and TRBJ2-1, with 11 bases lining up with TRBD2. Germline loops: CDR1 MRHNA, CDR2 SNTAGT. The CDR3 runs to 13 residues. V lost 8 bases and J lost 10; bases outside the gene matches: 7. DNA for the CDR3: TGTGCCAGCTCTACTAGCGGGAGTGGGGAGCAGTTCTTC. Translation gives CASSTSGSGEQFF.

The J gene is TRBJ2-1, the V gene TRBV9; TRBD1 is a possible D gene (6 bases). Trimming left V 0 bases short and J 0 bases short, with 10 bases between. CDR1 and CDR2 from the germline V gene are SGDLS and YYNGEE. This CDR3 contains 16 residues. The CDR3 loop is CASSVEGTSSYNEQFF. The CDR3 DNA reads as TGTGCCAGCAGCGTAGAGGGGACAAGCTCCTACAATGAGCAGTTCTTC.

The V gene is TRBV28, the J gene TRBJ1-4; D is perhaps TRBD1 (6 bases). Trimming took 4 bases from V and 7 from J, leaving 13 bases between them. This CDR3 has 14 residues. The germline gives CDR1 MDHEN, CDR2 SYDVKM. In DNA form, the CDR3 reads TGTGCCAGCAGTTATACAGGGAACACTGAAAAACTGTTTTTT. Translated: CASSYTGNTEKLFF.

CDR3 in amino acids: CASSYLVGGTEAFF. CDR3 DNA: TGTGCCAGCAGTTATCTGGTGGGGGGCACTGAAGCTTTCTTT. V and J are TRBV6-5 and TRBJ1-1, with D tentatively TRBD1 (5 bases). The CDR3 loop spans 14 amino acids. Deletions cut 3 bases from V and 4 bases from J, with 12 bases between. The germline V gene encodes CDR1 MNHEY and CDR2 SVGAGI.

This chain uses TRBV5-1 with TRBJ2-5; tentative D call: TRBD1 (6 bases). Germline V gives CDR1 SGHRS, CDR2 YFSETQ. CDR3 size: 14 residues. V lost 1 base to trimming and J lost 2 bases, with 9 bases between them. CDR3 nucleotides: TGCGCCAGCAGCTTGAAGGGGGAACAAGAGACCCAGTACTTC. Residues: CASSLKGEQETQYF.

In this sample, this clone turned up once. The chain links TRBV9 to TRBJ2-3, with 8 positions matching TRBD2. Trimming removed 0 bases from V and 4 bases from J; junction bases left unmatched: 7. Germline V gene data show CDR1 as SGDLS and CDR2 as YYNGEE. The CDR3 is made up of 16 amino acids. CDR3 sequence: CASSVAGGQVSDTQYF. CDR3 nucleotides: TGTGCCAGCAGCGTAGCGGGGGGGCAGGTGTCAGATACGCAGTATTTT.

The chain has TRBV6-5 and TRBJ2-7, with a weak D call TRBD1 (7 bases). The CDR3 extends over 16 amino acids. Germline V lookup: CDR1 MNHEY, CDR2 SVGAGI. Deletions cut 4 bases from V and 5 bases from J, with 21 bases between. CDR3 bases: TGTGCCAGCAGTTCCCTCGTTGGCAGGGGGGTCCACGAGCAGTACTTC. It yields the protein CASSSLVGRGVHEQYF.

V gene TRBV9 combines with J gene TRBJ2-5, with unresolved D. Trimming removed 3 bases at V and 3 bases at J, with 3 bases between. This CDR3 has 11 residues. Germline lookup yields CDR1 SGDLS and CDR2 YYNGEE. The CDR3 coding sequence is TGTGCCAGCAGCGGAGAAGAGACCCAGTACTTC. Protein: CASSGEETQYF.

The gene calls are TRBV15 and TRBJ1-2, with 8 bases lining up with TRBD1. CDR1 and CDR2 from the germline V gene are LNHNV and YYDKDF (reference sequence). The CDR3 length is 16 residues. Trimming took 0 bases from V and 6 from J; bases not matched to a gene: 9. The CDR3 region has the DNA TGTGCCACCAGCAGAGATCTGGCGGACAGGGCTGATGGCTACACCTTC. Its translation: CATSRDLADRADGYTF.

The J gene is TRBJ2-4, the V gene TRBV5-6, with 10 bases identical to TRBD1. Germline V gene lookup returns CDR1 SGHDT and CDR2 YYEEEE. CDR3 length: 14 residues. Trimming cost V 6 bases and J 7 bases; bases outside gene matches: 7. CDR3 nucleotides: TGTGCCAGCACCCTGGGACAGGGGAGGAACATTCAGTACTTC. Protein sequence: CASTLGQGRNIQYF.

V usage is TRBV7-9 and J usage is TRBJ1-2; TRBD1 aligns across 9 bases. This CDR3 is 14 amino acids long. From germline, CDR1 is SEHNR and CDR2 FQNEAQ (reference sequence). V lost 5 bases and J lost 2; bases outside the gene matches: 3. CDR3 sequence: CASSVGQGNYGYTF. CDR3 nucleotides: TGTGCCAGCAGCGTAGGACAGGGGAACTATGGCTACACCTTC. The variable domain in full, with the rest retrieved from reference TRBV7-9 and TRBJ1-2, is DTGVSQNPRHKITKRGQNVTFRCDPISEHNRLYWYRQTLGQGPEFLTYFQNEAQLEKSRLLSDRFSAERPKGSFSTLEIQRTEQGDSAMYLCASSVGQGNYGYTFGSGTRLTVV.

As concerns this clone: One junction end does not reproduce the germline sequence, and a read error may be involved. This rearrangement joins TRBV7-3 to TRBJ2-5, with TRBD1 as a possible D gene (5 bases). The CDR3 covers 13 residues. Germline V gene data show CDR1 as SGHTA and CDR2 as FQGTGA. CDR3: CASSSQVQGTQYF. CDR3 DNA: TGTGCCAGCAGCTCACAGGTCCAAGGGACCCAGTACTTC.

The J gene is TRBJ1-2, the V gene TRBV28; a weak D match, TRBD1 (5 bases). The CDR3 runs to 15 residues. CDR1 is MDHEN, CDR2 SYDVKM, per germline. Trimming left V 2 bases short and J 1 base short, with 11 bases between. The CDR3 is CASSLSSQGNYGYTF. As DNA, the CDR3 is TGTGCCAGCAGTTTAAGTTCCCAGGGTAACTATGGCTACACCTTC.

The chain has TRBV9 and TRBJ2-7; the match to TRBD2 covers 8 bases. There are 14 residues in the CDR3. Germline V gene data show CDR1 as SGDLS and CDR2 as YYNGEE. The junction had 3 bases not matched to a gene; V was cut back by 3 bases and J by 1 base. CDR3 amino acids: CASSATSVSYEQYF. The CDR3 nucleotides are TGTGCCAGCAGCGCGACTAGCGTATCCTACGAGCAGTACTTC.

V and J are TRBV11-1 and TRBJ1-2; tentative D call: TRBD1 (5 bases). V lost 5 bases and J lost 8, with 15 bases in between. The CDR3 covers 13 residues. CDR1 SGHAT and CDR2 FQDESV come from the germline V gene (reference sequence). The DNA for the CDR3 is TGTGCCAGCAGCGAGGACAAGTCTAACGGCTACACCTTC. As protein: CASSEDKSNGYTF.

The sample holds one count of this clone. The rearrangement uses TRBV6-5 and TRBJ1-2; D remains unclear. The V gene lost 2 bases and the J gene lost 6 bases, with 7 bases spanning the gap. This CDR3 has 12 amino acids. In germline, CDR1 is MNHEY, CDR2 SVGAGI. In DNA form, the CDR3 reads TGTGCCAGCAGTTACACTGATGATGGCTACACCTTC. It yields the protein CASSYTDDGYTF.

This sequence joins TRBV5-4 and TRBJ2-5; 9 nucleotides match TRBD1. Per the germline V gene, CDR1 is SGHNT and CDR2 is YYREEE (reference sequence). The CDR3 has 15 residues. Trimming at V came to 4 bases and at J to 5 bases, leaving 9 bases not matched to a gene. DNA for the CDR3: TGTGCCAGCAGCGACACCGGGACAGGGCGCGAGACCCAGTACTTC. Encoded protein: CASSDTGTGRETQYF.

V is TRBV5-1 and J is TRBJ2-4; unclear D gene. The CDR3 is made up of 14 amino acids. The germline V and J ends were trimmed by 7 bases and 6 bases, with 17 bases remaining between them. Germline V gene sequence: CDR1 SGHRS, CDR2 YFSETQ. CDR3 protein: CASGQDDVRNIQYF. The CDR3 DNA follows: TGCGCCAGCGGGCAGGATGATGTCCGAAACATTCAGTACTTC.

The CDR3 DNA is TGTGCCAGCAGCTTACTAGCGGGAGATACAGATACGCAGTATTTT. It codes for CASSLLAGDTDTQYF. The chain joins TRBV7-8 to TRBJ2-3; 10 bases line up with TRBD2. J gave up 3 bases and V 2 bases, and 2 bases lay outside the gene matches. This CDR3 is 15 amino acids long. The germline gives CDR1 SGHVS, CDR2 FQNEAQ.